Below, 14 T cell receptor beta chains from the same sample are listed, as sequenced in a study of CD8+CD57+ T cells in acquired aplastic anemia. CDR3 and TCR beta VDJ profiling relied on a genomic DNA template. TCRdb used MiXCR to reprocess the reads, holding one entry per CDR3 protein. The table shows 100,000 to 150,000 distinct CDR3 sequences, with 48% occurring only once. Sequenced input: sorted CD4+, CD8+, or CD8+CD57+ T cells (not recorded which) from PBMCs. These receptors were obtained from a human donor in good health, serving as a control.

This clonotype was found many times. V usage is TRBV7-3 and J usage is TRBJ2-5; D may be TRBD1 (6 bases). Germline V gene sequence: CDR1 SGHTA, CDR2 FQGTGA. Trimming stripped 1 base from V and 7 bases from J, with 16 bases between. This CDR3 is 15 amino acids long. In DNA, the CDR3 is TGTGCCAGCAGCTTAATGGCAGGGGCTGATGGGACCCAGTACTTC. Translated: CASSLMAGADGTQYF.

At least ten counts were recorded for this clonotype. The rearrangement links TRBV3-1 to TRBJ2-1, with 10 bases identical to TRBD2. The germline CDR1 and CDR2 sequences are LGHDT and YNNKEL (reference sequence). CDR3 length: 17 residues. V shed 1 base, J shed 6 bases, and the junction held 9 bases outside the gene matches. In nucleotides, the CDR3 is TGTGCCAGCAGCCAAGTCCTACTGAGCGGGGGGGCCAATGAGCAGTTCTTC. Protein sequence: CASSQVLLSGGANEQFF.

There are many counts of this clonotype. The CDR3 DNA is TGTGCCAGCAGTTCTGGGGGGTACAATGAGCAGTTCTTC. This encodes CASSSGGYNEQFF. The chain is built from TRBV12-3 or TRBV12-4 and TRBJ2-1, with D possibly TRBD2 on 6 matching bases. The CDR3 length is 13 residues. The ends were cut back, 4 bases at V and 4 bases at J, with 8 bases in the middle.

This clonotype was found once. CDR3 amino acids: CASSIGGLSNQPQHF. The CDR3 coding sequence is TGTGCCAGTAGTATTGGGGGTTTAAGCAATCAGCCCCAGCATTTT. The chain joins TRBV19 to TRBJ1-5; tentatively, D is TRBD1 (5 bases). The CDR3 loop spans 15 amino acids. Germline CDR1 is LNHDA and CDR2 is SQIVND (reference sequence). Trimming took off 3 bases at V and 1 base at J, with 10 bases between the two ends. The complete variable domain, with remaining parts taken from reference TRBV19 and TRBJ1-5, reads DGGITQSPKYLFRKEGQNVTLSCEQNLNHDAMYWYRQDPGQGLRLIYYSQIVNDFQKGDIAEGYSVSREKKESFPLTVTSAQKNPTAFYLCASSIGGLSNQPQHFGDGTRLSIL.

This clonotype was counted only a few times. The DNA of the CDR3 is TGTGCCAGCAGGGACAGGGAGATATCCTACGAGCAGTACTTC. This encodes CASRDREISYEQYF. This chain connects TRBV25-1 to TRBJ2-7; 8 nucleotides agree with TRBD1. The length of the CDR3 is 14 residues. Losses at the gene ends were 6 bases for V and 1 base for J; bases not matched to a gene: 5. Looked up from germline, CDR1 is MGHDK and CDR2 is SYGVNS.

This clonotype was counted between two and nine times. The chain combines TRBV4-1 with TRBJ2-1; the D is unclear. Germline V gene lookup returns CDR1 MGHRA and CDR2 YSYEKL. The CDR3 loop spans 17 amino acids. V was shortened by 4 bases and J by 0 bases, with 16 bases between the two germline ends. The CDR3 spells CASSPDLGFSSYNEQFF. The DNA of the CDR3 is TGCGCCAGCAGCCCTGATTTGGGCTTTAGCTCCTACAATGAGCAGTTCTTC.

This clonotype was recorded once. The CDR3 loop is CATSRWDRGYTGELFF. The CDR3 DNA sequence: TGTGCCACCAGTCGGTGGGACAGGGGGTACACCGGGGAGCTGTTTTTT. The V gene is TRBV15, the J gene TRBJ2-2, with TRBD1 matching over 11 bases. The J segment lost 3 bases and the V segment lost 6 bases, leaving 6 bases of the junction unmatched. This CDR3 is built from 16 residues. Germline lookup yields CDR1 LNHNV and CDR2 YYDKDF (reference sequence).

In regard to this clonotype: A much larger clone lies one base from this, so it may be a read error. The chain combines TRBV6-1 with TRBJ1-5; maybe TRBD1 (5 bases). Germline CDR1 and CDR2: MNHNS and SASEGT. CDR3 length equals 13 residues. The CDR3 nucleotides are TGTGCCAGCAGCCGACAGTTCAATCAGCCCCGGCATTTT. Translation gives CASSRQFNQPRHF.

This chain uses TRBV19 with TRBJ2-3; 10 nucleotides align to TRBD2. The germline gives CDR1 LNHDA, CDR2 SQIVND (reference sequence). The junction had 10 bases not matched to a gene; V was cut back by 7 bases and J by 6 bases. CDR3 length: 15 residues. The CDR3 DNA follows: TGTGCCAGTAACCGCGAGCGGGGGGGGCAGGATACGCAGTATTTT. This gives the protein CASNRERGGQDTQYF.

The V and J genes are TRBV7-9 and TRBJ2-5; the match to TRBD2 covers 11 bases. This CDR3 is built from 15 residues. J gave up 4 bases and V 5 bases, and 6 bases lay outside the gene matches. Germline V gene lookup returns CDR1 SEHNR and CDR2 FQNEAQ (reference sequence). Written as DNA, the CDR3 is TGTGCCAGCAGCCGGACTAGCGGGCGGGGAGAGACCCAGTACTTC. Protein sequence: CASSRTSGRGETQYF.

CDR3 region: CASSLGLGAYEKLFF. The CDR3 DNA is TGTGCCAGCAGCCTAGGACTGGGGGCGTATGAAAAACTGTTTTTT. The V call is TRBV5-5, the J call TRBJ1-4, with TRBD1 as a possible D gene (6 bases). V was clipped by 4 bases and J by 6 bases, with 16 bases between them. Germline V gene lookup returns CDR1 SGHKS and CDR2 YYEKEE (reference sequence). This CDR3 contains 15 residues.

Points on this clonotype: No conserved phenylalanine or tryptophan is present at the end of the CDR3, so a read error is the likely explanation. The chain combines TRBV12-3 or TRBV12-4 with TRBJ2-3; a weak D match, TRBD1 (6 bases). Trimming stripped 4 bases from V and 5 bases from J, with 10 bases between. There are 13 residues in the CDR3. The CDR3 DNA follows: TGTGCCAGCAGTTCAGGGGTTCTAGATACGCAGTATTCT. This encodes CASSSGVLDTQYS.

This clonotype was seen repeatedly, ten times or more. The genes are TRBV6-5 and TRBJ1-1; D ambiguous. V was clipped by 0 bases and J by 1 base, with 9 bases between them. CDR1 and CDR2 (germline): MNHEY, SVGAGI. CDR3 size: 15 residues. This chain's CDR3 is CASSYSSQPNTEAFF. In DNA, the CDR3 is TGTGCCAGCAGTTACTCGAGTCAGCCGAACACTGAAGCTTTCTTT.

This clonotype was detected once. The rearrangement links TRBV7-2 to TRBJ1-3; D remains ambiguous. The ends were cut back, 1 base at V and 7 bases at J, with 8 bases in the middle. Per the germline V gene, CDR1 is SGHTA and CDR2 is FQGNSA. The CDR3 runs to 13 residues. Written as DNA, the CDR3 is TGTGCCAGCAGCTTAGGGGCCATGAACACCATATATTTT. It translates to CASSLGAMNTIYF.